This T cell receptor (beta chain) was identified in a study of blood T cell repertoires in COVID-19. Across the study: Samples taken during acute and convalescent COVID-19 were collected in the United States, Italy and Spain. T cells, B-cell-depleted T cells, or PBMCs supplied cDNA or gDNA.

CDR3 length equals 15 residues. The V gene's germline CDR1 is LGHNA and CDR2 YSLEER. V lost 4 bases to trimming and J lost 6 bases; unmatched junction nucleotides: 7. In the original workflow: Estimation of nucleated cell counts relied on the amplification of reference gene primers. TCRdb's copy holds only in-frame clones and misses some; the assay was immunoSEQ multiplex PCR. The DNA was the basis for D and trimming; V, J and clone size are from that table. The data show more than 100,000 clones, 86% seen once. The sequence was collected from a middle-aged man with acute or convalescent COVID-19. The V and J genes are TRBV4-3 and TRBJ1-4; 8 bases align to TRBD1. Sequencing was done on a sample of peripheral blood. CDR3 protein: CASSLYRGNYEKLFF. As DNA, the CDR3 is TGCGCCAGCAGCCTTTACAGGGGGAATTATGAAAAACTGTTTTTT.